What follows describes a single T cell receptor (beta chain). Antigen specificity is unknown. Likely a read error: the CDR3 ends without its conserved phenylalanine or tryptophan. It is unclear where the CDR3 begins or ends on the DNA, so no DNA is shown, and the CDR3 is as TCRdb lists it. This specimen belongs to a study of tumor-infiltrating lymphocytes in primary liver carcinoma. As for the study in general: Stage T1-T3 N0M0 and a size of about 4 to 11 cm characterized the tumors.

A primer matching the constant region was used to make TCR beta cDNA from 500 to 650 ng of total RNA. TCR beta libraries came from three nested multiplex PCR rounds using slightly modified ARM-PCR. The first two PCR rounds used TRBV1-TRBV30 forward primers with a C-beta reverse primer, around 10 cycles each. TCRdb re-called the multiplex PCR reads through MiXCR, storing one row per CDR3 protein. The sample contains some 21,000 distinct CDR3 sequences, nearly 80% of which appear only once. The CDR3 spans 13 residues, counting both ends. Per the germline V gene, CDR1 is MDHEN and CDR2 is SYDVKM. Regarding the study as a whole: Found in all five tumor regions were only about 8-25% of top clones.

Co-extracting RNA and DNA was done with about 20-34 mg of unsorted bulk tissue as input. Patients had chronic HBV infection and were treatment-naive. This TCR was sampled from a woman in her 30s with primary liver carcinoma and hepatitis B virus infection. The V and J genes are TRBV28 and TRBJ2-3. Sample: liver tumor tissue from sampling region 1. The subset is: tumor region T1, superior pole. CDR3: CASSLNSADTQYS.